This TCR beta chain stems from a study of blood T cell repertoires in COVID-19. Study details: Researchers got acute and convalescent COVID-19 samples from the United States, Italy and Spain. T cells, B-cell-depleted T cells, or PBMCs supplied cDNA or gDNA.

Authors' processing steps: Cell counts per sample came from amplifying reference gene primers. Libraries were prepared by immunoSEQ multiplex PCR; TCRdb keeps only in-frame clonotypes and omits some of them. That table supplies the V and J calls and clone size; D and trimming were determined from the DNA. The sample lists about 120,000 clones; around 91% were seen once. Patients at the Seattle site were enrolled during active infection and followed longitudinally. V was clipped by 5 bases and J by 8 bases, with 14 bases between them. This CDR3 is built from 13 residues. Input material: peripheral blood. The chain combines TRBV12-3 or TRBV12-4 with TRBJ2-3; the D is unclear. The clonotype originates from a woman aged 60-70 years with COVID-19, enrolled during active disease. The CDR3 nucleotides are TGTGCCAGCAGTCTCGACCGGGTAGCTACGCAGTATTTT. Amino acid sequence: CASSLDRVATQYF.